The 6 T cell receptor beta chains listed next were all sequenced from one sample in a study of T-cell memory formation after mild COVID-19. TCRdb independently ran MiXCR on the 5' RACE reads; one entry per CDR3 protein. The data show around 250,000 distinct CDR3 sequences, roughly 9.4% seen once. Sequencing was carried out using PBMCs or a T cell subset sorted from them (not recorded which). The receptor source for this set is a man aged 18 to 29 who had mild COVID-19 (a few samples of this study predate the infection). Cell type and time point are not known.

The sample holds many counts of this clonotype. The chain links TRBV5-1 to TRBJ2-7; 9 nucleotides line up with TRBD2. After removal of 4 bases from V and 7 bases from J, the junction contained 6 bases not matched to a gene. Per germline, CDR1 SGHRS and CDR2 YFSETQ. This CDR3 contains 13 residues. This CDR3 reads CASSRSGGGEQYV. The CDR3 nucleotides are TGCGCCAGCAGCCGTAGCGGGGGCGGTGAGCAGTACGTC.

This clonotype was detected a few times. The chain combines TRBV15 with TRBJ2-5; D tentatively reads TRBD1 or TRBD2 (6 bases each). Trimming removed 1 base at V and 5 bases at J, with 11 bases between. CDR3 length equals 14 residues. The germline V gene has CDR1 LNHNV and CDR2 YYDKDF (reference sequence). CDR3 in amino acids: CATSRGPGAETQYF. The CDR3 nucleotides are TGTGCCACCAGCAGAGGGCCGGGGGCGGAGACCCAGTACTTC.

The sample holds a few counts of this clonotype. The chain is built from TRBV5-1 and TRBJ2-3; possible D gene TRBD1, 5 bases. Per germline, CDR1 SGHRS and CDR2 YFSETQ. The CDR3 extends over 18 amino acids. Trimming removed 5 bases at V and 0 bases at J, with 22 bases between. DNA for the CDR3: TGCGCCAGCAGGAACAGGCCCCCGGGCTCATCTAGCACAGATACGCAGTATTTT. This gives the protein CASRNRPPGSSSTDTQYF.

The sample holds many counts of this clonotype. The chain links TRBV7-2 to TRBJ2-3; 11 bases map to TRBD2. Germline V gives CDR1 SGHTA, CDR2 FQGNSA. The CDR3 has 15 residues. V lost 4 bases to trimming and J lost 3 bases; unmatched junction nucleotides: 3. The CDR3 loop reads CASSYSGGETDTQYF. CDR3 sequence (DNA): TGTGCCAGCAGCTATAGCGGGGGGGAGACAGATACGCAGTATTTT. Complete variable domain (other parts from reference TRBV7-2 and TRBJ2-3): GAGVSQSPSNKVTEKGKDVELRCDPISGHTALYWYRQSLGQGLEFLIYFQGNSAPDKSGLPSDRFSAERTGGSVSTLTIQRTQQEDSAVYLCASSYSGGETDTQYFGPGTRLTVL.

V is TRBV7-2 and J is TRBJ1-1, with D possibly matching TRBD1 (5 bases). The CDR3 runs 16 residues. V was clipped by 1 base and J by 5 bases, with 17 bases between them. Germline CDR1 is SGHTA and CDR2 is FQGNSA. This CDR3 reads CASSLGPRAGETEAFF. The CDR3 DNA reads TGTGCCAGCAGCTTAGGCCCGAGGGCGGGGGAGACTGAAGCTTTCTTT.

The chain joins TRBV7-9 to TRBJ2-6; TRBD1 aligns across 8 bases. Germline assignment: CDR1 SEHNR and CDR2 FQNEAQ (reference sequence). J lost 2 bases, V lost 5 bases, and 5 bases had no gene match. The CDR3 runs 16 residues. CDR3 sequence reads: CASSPPTGAGANVLTF. The CDR3 DNA sequence: TGTGCCAGCAGCCCGCCGACAGGGGCTGGGGCCAACGTCCTGACTTTC.